This note documents a single T cell receptor (beta chain) sequence. This sample is part of a study of shared clonotypes between healthy human individuals. Produced via immunoSEQ multiplex PCR; TCRdb's table is partial and in-frame only. The repertoire holds over a million clones, with 78% as singletons. Unmatched junction bases numbered 15, after V lost 2 bases and J lost 3 bases. CDR3 length: 19 amino acids. The germline gives CDR1 SGHRS, CDR2 YFSETQ. The sample comprised memory CD4+ T cells from PBMCs. Regarding subset: CD45RA-negative fraction. The TCR was taken from a man aged 18 to 29 in good health. Some clones in this sample may be carry-over from other donors' samples. V is TRBV5-1 and J is TRBJ2-3; 10 nucleotides agree with TRBD2. The CDR3 sequence: CASSFFPSSGRAGTDTQYF. CDR3 bases: TGCGCCAGCAGCTTCTTCCCCTCAAGCGGGAGGGCCGGGACAGATACGCAGTATTTT.